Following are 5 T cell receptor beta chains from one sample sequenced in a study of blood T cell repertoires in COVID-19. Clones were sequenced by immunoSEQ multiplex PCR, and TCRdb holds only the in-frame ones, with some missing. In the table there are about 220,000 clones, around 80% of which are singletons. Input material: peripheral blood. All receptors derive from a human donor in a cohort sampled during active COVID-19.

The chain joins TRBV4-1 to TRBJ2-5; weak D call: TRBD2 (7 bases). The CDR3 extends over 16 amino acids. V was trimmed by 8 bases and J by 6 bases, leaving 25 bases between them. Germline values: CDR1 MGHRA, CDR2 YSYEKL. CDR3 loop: CASEGGDSRLEKTQYF. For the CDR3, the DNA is TGCGCCAGCGAGGGGGGGGATTCACGGTTAGAAAAGACCCAGTACTTC.

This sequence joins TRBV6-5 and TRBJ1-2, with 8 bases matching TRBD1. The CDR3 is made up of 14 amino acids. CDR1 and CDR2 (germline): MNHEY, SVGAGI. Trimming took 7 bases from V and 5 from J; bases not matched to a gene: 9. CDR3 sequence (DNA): TGTGCCAGCACCCAAGGGGGACAGGCTTATGGCTACACCTTC. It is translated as CASTQGGQAYGYTF.

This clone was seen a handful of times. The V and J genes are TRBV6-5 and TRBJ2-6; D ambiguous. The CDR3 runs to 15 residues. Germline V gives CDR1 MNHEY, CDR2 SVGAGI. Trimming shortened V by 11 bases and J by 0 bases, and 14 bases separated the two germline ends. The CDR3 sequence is CALRGLGSGANVLTF. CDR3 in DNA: TGTGCCCTACGAGGCCTAGGCTCTGGGGCCAACGTCCTGACTTTC.

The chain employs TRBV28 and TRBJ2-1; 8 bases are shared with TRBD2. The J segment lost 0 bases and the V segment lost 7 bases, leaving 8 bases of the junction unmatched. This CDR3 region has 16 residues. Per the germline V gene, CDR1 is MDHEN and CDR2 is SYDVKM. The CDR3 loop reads CASNRAGGLSYNEQFF. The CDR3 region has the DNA TGTGCCAGCAACCGGGCGGGGGGCCTCTCCTACAATGAGCAGTTCTTC.

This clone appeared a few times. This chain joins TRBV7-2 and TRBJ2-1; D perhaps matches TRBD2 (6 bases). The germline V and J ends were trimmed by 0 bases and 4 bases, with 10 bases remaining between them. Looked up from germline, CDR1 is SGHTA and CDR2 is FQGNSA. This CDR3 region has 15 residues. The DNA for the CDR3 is TGTGCCAGCAGCTTAGCGCGGACTACTTACAATGAGCAGTTCTTC. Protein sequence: CASSLARTTYNEQFF.